The T cell receptor (beta chain) under discussion was sequenced for a study of CD8 T cells in Susac syndrome. CDR3 length: 15 amino acids. CDR1 GTSNPN and CDR2 SVGIG come from the germline V gene (reference sequence). V was shortened by 0 bases and J by 4 bases, with 16 bases between the two germline ends. Comments on this clonotype: Its antigen is not identified.

Study-wide findings and caveats: That the number of individuals in its TCR sequencing and HLA analysis was relatively small was acknowledged by the study.

The study sequenced TCR beta in blood CD8+ and CD4+ T cells. Reverse transcription of 0.5 to 1 ug RNA was performed with random hexamers. An immunoSEQ multiplex PCR amplified TCR beta CDR3 over 54 Vbeta and 13 Jbeta. TCRdb passed the immunoSEQ multiplex PCR reads through MiXCR, listing each CDR3 protein once. Of some 300,000 distinct CDR3 sequences in the sample, roughly 81% are singletons; the top ten hold about 0.11%. This TCR was sampled from a human donor with multiple sclerosis. This chain connects TRBV30 to TRBJ2-7; D remains unclear. The sequenced material came from CD8+ T cells from PBMCs. CDR3 protein: CAWSVIDGPGYEQYF. For the CDR3, the DNA is TGTGCCTGGAGTGTAATCGACGGACCCGGGTACGAGCAGTACTTC.